The entry below gives a single T cell receptor beta chain sequence along with its context. What it binds is not known. The assay was immunoSEQ multiplex PCR, and TCRdb's table has in-frame clones only and misses some. The sample lists about 94,000 clones, around 85% occurring once. This CDR3 has 14 residues. The germline CDR1 and CDR2 sequences are SGHTA and FQGNSA. V lost 1 base and J lost 3, with 6 bases in between. The entry originates in a study of T cell responses to AZD1222 COVID-19 vaccine. Study results and limitations: Spike-wide vaccine-associated CD4 TCRs dominated at 160-218 and 743-854. Within unmutated variant regions lay the reported targets of nearly half of spike-specific TCRs.

Specimen: peripheral blood, collected 28 days after the second AZD1222 dose. The rearrangement joins TRBV7-2 to TRBJ2-2; D unresolved. This TCR came from an adult who received the AZD1222 COVID-19 vaccine. Here the CDR3 reads CASSLVSYTGELFF. As DNA, the CDR3 is TGTGCCAGCAGCTTAGTATCCTACACCGGGGAGCTGTTTTTT.